This entry is about one T cell receptor beta chain. This entry is derived from a study of OX40 agonist ivuxolimab in advanced cancers. Clones were sequenced by immunoSEQ multiplex PCR, and TCRdb holds only the in-frame ones, with some missing. The profile covers 75,000 to 95,000 clones, with approximately 80% appearing a single time and around 0.49% taken by the ten largest. Germline CDR1 is SGHRS and CDR2 is YFSETQ. This CDR3 has 15 amino acids. J was trimmed by 10 bases and V by 0 bases; bases with no gene match: 7. The source was CD4+ or CD8+ T cells sorted from blood, collected in a trial of the OX40 agonist ivuxolimab. This chain uses TRBV5-1 with TRBJ2-1; 10 bases match TRBD1. The sequence was obtained from an adult with an advanced solid tumor such as melanoma, head and neck, liver or kidney cancer. CDR3 amino acids: CASSLAKTGGREQFF. The CDR3 nucleotides read TGCGCCAGCAGCTTGGCCAAGACAGGGGGCAGAGAGCAGTTCTTC.